This is a list of T cell receptor beta chains from one sample in a study of blood T cell repertoires in COVID-19. Only in-frame clones appear in the TCRdb table, and some are missing; sequencing was by immunoSEQ multiplex PCR. Found here are roughly 480,000 clones, roughly 87% of them singletons; the top ten hold 0.7% to 1%. The sequenced material came from peripheral blood. These receptors were taken from a man between 18 and 35 years old with COVID-19, enrolled during active disease. Both conserved end residues are part of each CDR3. The D gene is left open where the match is weak. The size field is filled for only some rows; it gives once, few, many or a size class.

v_call	d_call	clone_size	j_call	cdr3_aa	cdr3_nt
TRBV7-2	.	.	TRBJ2-1	CATSPSASSYNEQFF	TGTGCCACCTCCCCGAGTGCGTCATCCTACAATGAGCAGTTCTTC
TRBV13	.	.	TRBJ1-3	CASSLNRGNTIYF	TGTGCCAGCAGCTTGAACAGAGGAAACACCATATATTTT
TRBV3-1/TRBV3-2	TRBD1	.	TRBJ2-5	CASSQRTGLVMETQYF	TGTGCCAGCAGCCAACGGACAGGTCTTGTAATGGAGACCCAGTACTTC
TRBV7-8	.	.	TRBJ2-3	CASTLRGTDTQYF	TGTGCCAGCACCCTACGAGGGACAGATACGCAGTATTTT
TRBV5-4	TRBD2	.	TRBJ2-3	CASSLRRGGDTQYF	TGTGCCAGCAGCTTGCGTCGGGGGGGTGATACGCAGTATTTT
TRBV29-1	.	.	TRBJ2-7	CSGGGVGEQYF	TGCAGCGGAGGGGGGGTTGGTGAGCAGTACTTC
TRBV19	.	.	TRBJ1-1	CASSIGQGPYEAFF	TGTGCCAGTAGTATCGGGCAGGGGCCCTATGAAGCTTTCTTT
TRBV4-2	.	.	TRBJ1-4	CASSPEELSTNEKLFF	TGTGCCAGCAGCCCCGAAGAGCTTTCAACTAATGAAAAACTGTTTTTT
TRBV24-1	.	.	TRBJ2-1	CATSDPGVAARNEQFF	TGTGCCACCAGTGATCCGGGGGTAGCGGCGCGGAATGAGCAGTTCTTC
TRBV3-1/TRBV3-2	.	.	TRBJ1-1	CASSPRGTGTEAFF	TGTGCCAGCAGCCCAAGGGGAACTGGCACTGAAGCTTTCTTT
TRBV5-6	.	.	TRBJ2-7	CASSPGNTYEQYF	TGTGCCAGCAGCCCGGGGAATACCTACGAGCAGTACTTC
TRBV7-9	TRBD1	.	TRBJ1-2	CASSWTTGMQGYTF	TGTGCCAGCAGCTGGACGACAGGGATGCAGGGCTACACCTTC
TRBV30	.	few	TRBJ2-2	CAWIGGSNTGELFF	TGTGCCTGGATTGGGGGGTCGAACACCGGGGAGCTGTTTTTT
TRBV18	TRBD1	.	TRBJ1-6	CASSPRTGGNSPLHF	TGTGCCAGCTCACCCCGGACAGGGGGGAATTCACCCCTCCACTTT
TRBV24-1	.	.	TRBJ2-4	CATSDPNRGGLDIQYF	TGTGCCACCAGTGATCCTAACAGGGGGGGATTGGACATTCAGTACTTC
TRBV29-1	.	.	TRBJ2-1	CSGGGKTGLTPSEQFF	TGCAGCGGTGGGGGTAAAACGGGACTGACCCCTAGTGAGCAGTTCTTC
TRBV19	TRBD2	.	TRBJ2-1	CASSPTSGTYSYNEQFF	TGTGCCAGTAGCCCGACTAGCGGGACATACTCCTACAATGAGCAGTTCTTC
TRBV7-9	.	.	TRBJ1-6	CASSLGQTNSPLHF	TGTGCCAGCAGCTTGGGGCAGACCAATTCACCCCTCCACTTT
TRBV7-6	.	.	TRBJ2-5	CASSPLRGKETQYF	TGTGCCAGCAGCCCCCTTCGGGGTAAAGAGACCCAGTACTTC
TRBV5-1	.	.	TRBJ2-1	CASSLGAYNEQFF	TGCGCCAGCAGCTTAGGGGCCTACAATGAGCAGTTCTTC
TRBV28	TRBD1	.	TRBJ2-5	CASSQDRGELAGAQETQYF	TGTGCCAGCAGCCAGGACAGGGGGGAATTAGCGGGTGCACAAGAGACCCAGTACTTC
TRBV2	.	.	TRBJ2-3	CASSPTGDTDTQYF	TGTGCCAGCAGTCCGACAGGAGACACAGATACGCAGTATTTT
TRBV2	.	once	TRBJ2-2	CASSEDWDETGELFF	TGTGCCAGCAGTGAGGACTGGGATGAGACCGGGGAGCTGTTTTTT
TRBV7-9	TRBD1	.	TRBJ2-1	CASSPNRGASRNEQFF	TGTGCCAGCAGCCCCAACAGGGGTGCCTCTAGGAATGAGCAGTTCTTC
TRBV5-4	.	.	TRBJ2-1	CASSLGQTNEQFF	TGTGCCAGCAGCCTAGGACAAACCAATGAGCAGTTCTTC
TRBV3-1/TRBV3-2	.	few	TRBJ2-3	CASSQRLPLDSDTQYF	TGTGCCAGCAGCCAACGCCTACCCTTGGACTCAGATACGCAGTATTTT
TRBV5-4	TRBD1	.	TRBJ2-5	CASRGTGGELHF	TGTGCCAGCAGGGGGACAGGGGGTGAACTTCACTTC
TRBV19	.	.	TRBJ2-1	CASSRPQPQGYNEQFF	TGTGCCAGTAGTAGACCCCAGCCCCAGGGGTACAATGAGCAGTTCTTC
TRBV19	.	.	TRBJ2-3	CASSSTGRSTDTQYF	TGTGCCAGTAGCAGCACAGGGCGAAGCACAGATACGCAGTATTTT
TRBV5-1	TRBD1	.	TRBJ1-2	CASSLGTGGGYGYTF	TGCGCCAGCAGCTTGGGGACAGGGGGAGGCTATGGCTACACCTTC
TRBV2	TRBD1	.	TRBJ2-5	CASKKDREETQYF	TGTGCCAGCAAGAAAGACAGGGAAGAGACCCAGTACTTC
TRBV7-2	.	.	TRBJ2-4	CASSFPITGYKNIQYF	TGTGCCAGCAGCTTCCCCATCACAGGGTACAAAAACATTCAGTACTTC
TRBV19	.	.	TRBJ1-1	CASSIDRDSWTEAFF	TGTGCCAGTAGTATAGATCGAGACAGTTGGACTGAAGCTTTCTTT
TRBV5-1	TRBD2	once	TRBJ2-7	CASSLGLAASYEQYF	TGCGCCAGCAGCTTGGGACTAGCGGCCTCCTACGAGCAGTACTTC
TRBV10-2	.	.	TRBJ2-2	CASRTTGNTGELFF	TGCGCCAGCAGGACCACAGGGAACACCGGGGAGCTGTTTTTT
TRBV9	TRBD2	.	TRBJ2-1	CASSVGLLAGFNEQFF	TGTGCCAGCAGCGTAGGTCTACTAGCGGGGTTCAATGAGCAGTTCTTC
TRBV3-1/TRBV3-2	.	once	TRBJ1-1	CASSHLGGDTEAFF	TGTGCCAGCAGTCACCTAGGGGGGGACACTGAAGCTTTCTTT
TRBV13	.	.	TRBJ1-1	CASSRGDEAFF	TGTGCCAGCAGTCGGGGTGATGAAGCTTTCTTT
TRBV5-1	TRBD2	.	TRBJ2-7	CASSLDGGGGEQYF	TGCGCCAGCAGCTTGGACGGGGGGGGCGGTGAGCAGTACTTC
TRBV5-1	TRBD1	many	TRBJ2-7	CASSSMGQRNEQYF	TGCGCCAGCAGCTCTATGGGACAGAGGAACGAGCAGTACTTC
TRBV3-1/TRBV3-2	.	.	TRBJ2-4	CASSQERQGWGLAKNIQYF	TGTGCCAGCAGCCAAGAAAGGCAGGGTTGGGGGCTAGCCAAAAACATTCAGTACTTC
TRBV24-1	.	once	TRBJ2-7	CATPNRFEQYF	TGTGCCACTCCGAACAGGTTCGAGCAGTACTTC
TRBV5-3	.	.	TRBJ2-7	CALKPGHLIYYEQYF	TGTGCCCTAAAACCCGGACACCTCATCTATTACGAGCAGTACTTC
TRBV19	TRBD1	.	TRBJ1-2	CASKITGGAGYGYTF	TGTGCCAGTAAAATAACAGGGGGCGCAGGCTATGGCTACACCTTC
TRBV5-4	.	.	TRBJ2-5	CASSLEAQGRRGETQYF	TGTGCCAGCAGCTTGGAGGCACAGGGGAGGAGGGGAGAGACCCAGTACTTC
TRBV4-2	.	.	TRBJ1-2	CASFGVNYGYTF	TGTGCCAGCTTCGGGGTTAACTATGGCTACACCTTC
TRBV5-1	.	.	TRBJ1-1	CASSSGTQRFRAFF	TGCGCCAGCAGCTCCGGGACACAAAGGTTTAGAGCTTTCTTT
TRBV7-3	TRBD2	.	TRBJ2-7	CASSLSGSSYEQYF	TGTGCCAGCAGCTTGAGCGGGAGCTCCTACGAGCAGTACTTC
TRBV6-5	TRBD2	.	TRBJ2-3	CASCIKWGGTDTQYF	TGTGCCAGCTGCATCAAATGGGGGGGGACCGATACGCAGTATTTT
TRBV27	.	few	TRBJ1-5	CASSFGGSNQPQHF	TGTGCCAGCAGTTTTGGGGGGAGCAATCAGCCCCAGCATTTT
TRBV2	TRBD1	.	TRBJ2-3	CASRLTGVGTDTQYF	TGTGCCAGCAGATTGACAGGGGTAGGCACAGATACGCAGTATTTT
TRBV10-1	TRBD2	.	TRBJ2-3	CASSRTSGRDTDTQYF	TGCGCCAGCAGCCGGACTAGCGGGAGGGATACAGATACGCAGTATTTT
TRBV7-9	.	.	TRBJ2-1	CASSLDSVAYNEQFF	TGTGCCAGCAGCTTAGATAGCGTTGCCTACAATGAGCAGTTCTTC
TRBV27	.	.	TRBJ1-6	CASSLYSGNSPLHF	TGTGCCAGCAGTTTATATTCGGGTAATTCACCCCTCCACTTT
TRBV6-6	TRBD2	.	TRBJ2-7	CASSRTSGFYEQYF	TGTGCCAGCAGCCGTACTAGCGGCTTCTACGAGCAGTACTTC
TRBV2	.	.	TRBJ1-1	CATSPEGTRNTEAFF	TGTGCCACCTCCCCGGAGGGAACACGGAACACTGAAGCTTTCTTT
TRBV5-4	TRBD2	.	TRBJ2-1	CASSTGGPGNEQFF	TGTGCCAGCAGCACGGGGGGGCCCGGGAATGAGCAGTTCTTC
TRBV6-5	TRBD1	.	TRBJ2-2	CASRGQGELFF	TGTGCCAGCAGGGGACAGGGGGAGCTGTTTTTT